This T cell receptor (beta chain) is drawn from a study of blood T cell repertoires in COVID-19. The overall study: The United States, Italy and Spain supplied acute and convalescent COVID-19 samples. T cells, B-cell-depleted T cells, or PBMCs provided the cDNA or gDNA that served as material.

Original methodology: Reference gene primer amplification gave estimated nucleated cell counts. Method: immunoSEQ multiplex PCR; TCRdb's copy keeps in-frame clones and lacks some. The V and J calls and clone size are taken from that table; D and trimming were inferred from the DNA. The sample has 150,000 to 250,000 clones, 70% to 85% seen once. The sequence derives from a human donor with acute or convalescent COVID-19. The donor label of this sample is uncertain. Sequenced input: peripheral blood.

CDR3 DNA: TGCGCCAGCAGCCCCAAGAGCTCTGGGGCCAACGTCCTGACTTTC. Its protein is CASSPKSSGANVLTF. The chain couples TRBV4-3 to TRBJ2-6, with D hard to call. The CDR3 runs to 15 residues. Germline CDR1 is LGHNA and CDR2 is YSLEER. The V gene lost 4 bases and the J gene lost 0 bases, with 7 bases spanning the gap.